The T cell receptor beta chain under discussion was sequenced for a study of CD8 T cells in Susac syndrome. This clonotype appeared a single time. Germline V gives CDR1 MNHEY, CDR2 SMNVEV (reference sequence). The ends were cut back, 0 bases at V and 4 bases at J, with 4 bases in the middle. The CDR3 is 14 amino acids. An amount of RNA that ranged from roughly 0.5 to 1 ug was reverse transcribed with random hexamers. One entry per CDR3 protein, called by TCRdb with MiXCR from the immunoSEQ multiplex PCR reads. The repertoire consists of 150,000 or so distinct CDR3 sequences, with approximately 95% occurring once and the leading ten covering 0.14%.

The sequence derives from a human donor with Susac syndrome. Sequenced material: CD4+ T cells from PBMCs. The rearrangement uses TRBV27 and TRBJ2-6; no definite D call. DNA for the CDR3: TGTGCCAGCAGTTTATCGTGGGGGGCCAACGTCCTGACTTTC. Its translation: CASSLSWGANVLTF.